The clone carrying this T cell receptor (beta chain) has only a few counts. Its antigen is currently unknown. Some clones are missing from TCRdb's copy, which holds only in-frame ones; the method was immunoSEQ multiplex PCR. This table has some 24,000 clones, about 70% appearing once. The data were taken from a study of vaccination effects on CD4 cells after COVID-19. Within the ViraFEST assay, antigen-specific CD4+ T cells underwent expansion with viral peptide pools prior to sequencing. Researchers isolated CD4+ T cells once 9 to 11 days of culture had elapsed. The healthy vaccine recipients, who had no prior SARS-CoV-2 infection, showed negative nucleocapsid antibodies. Every well housed more than 1.5 million PBMC, which grew in culture alongside 10 IU/ml IL-2 and approximately 10 ug/ml peptides. Trimming removed 4 bases at V and 3 bases at J, with 14 bases between. Looked up from germline, CDR1 is SGDLS and CDR2 is YYNGEE. There are 14 residues in the CDR3.

Study-level results: No early post-infection timepoints were available in the study, which also included few convalescent patients.

Sequenced here: CD4+ T cells from PBMCs cultured with HCoV-NL63 spike peptides, sampled before COVID-19 vaccination. This sequence originates from a human donor who received a COVID-19 vaccine. The gene calls are TRBV9 and TRBJ2-7; D call uncertain. The chain's CDR3 is CASSLGPKYYEQYF. Written as DNA, the CDR3 is TGTGCCAGCAGCTTAGGGCCCAAGTACTACGAGCAGTACTTC.